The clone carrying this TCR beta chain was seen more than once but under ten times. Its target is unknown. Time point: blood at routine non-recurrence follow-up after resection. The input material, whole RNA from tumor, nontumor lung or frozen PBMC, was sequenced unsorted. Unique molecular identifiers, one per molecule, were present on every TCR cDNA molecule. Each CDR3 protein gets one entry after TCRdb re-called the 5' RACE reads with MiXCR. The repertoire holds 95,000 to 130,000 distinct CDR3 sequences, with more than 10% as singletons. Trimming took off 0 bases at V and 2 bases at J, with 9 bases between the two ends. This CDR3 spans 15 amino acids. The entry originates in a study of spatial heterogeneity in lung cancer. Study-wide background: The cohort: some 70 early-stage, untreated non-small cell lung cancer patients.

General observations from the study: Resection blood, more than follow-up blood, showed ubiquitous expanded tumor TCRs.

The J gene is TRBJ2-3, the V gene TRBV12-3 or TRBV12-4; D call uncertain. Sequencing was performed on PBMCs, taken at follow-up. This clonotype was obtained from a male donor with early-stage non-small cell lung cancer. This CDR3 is CASSLANVLTDTQYF. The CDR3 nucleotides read TGTGCCAGCAGTTTAGCCAATGTCCTCACAGATACGCAGTATTTT.